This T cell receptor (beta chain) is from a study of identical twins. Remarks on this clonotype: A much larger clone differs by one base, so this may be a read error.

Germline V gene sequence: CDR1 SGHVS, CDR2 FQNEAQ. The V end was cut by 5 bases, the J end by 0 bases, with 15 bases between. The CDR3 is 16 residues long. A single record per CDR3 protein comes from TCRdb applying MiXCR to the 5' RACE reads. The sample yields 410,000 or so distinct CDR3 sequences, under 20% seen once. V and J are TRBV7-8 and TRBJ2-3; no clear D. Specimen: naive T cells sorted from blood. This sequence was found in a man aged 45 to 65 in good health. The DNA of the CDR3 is TGTGCCAGCAGCCAATACGGCCAGGAAAGCACAGATACGCAGTATTTT. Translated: CASSQYGQESTDTQYF.